This TCR beta chain was retrieved from a study of human T cells and chemical hapten exposure. This clonotype came up many times. Each CDR3 protein is one row after TCRdb ran MiXCR on the 5' RACE reads. Of 130,000 or so distinct CDR3 sequences in the sample, roughly 4% were seen once. Extraction yielded total RNA from whole blood (unfractionated). Per germline, CDR1 DFQATT and CDR2 SNEGSKA (reference sequence). This CDR3 contains 13 residues. Trimming pared 6 bases from V and 5 bases from J, leaving 17 bases between. The origin of this receptor is a female donor in good health. The chain uses TRBV20-1 and TRBJ2-7; D possibly corresponds to TRBD1 (6 bases). This CDR3 reads CSASRTVGNEQYF. DNA for the CDR3: TGCAGTGCCTCTAGGACAGTGGGGAACGAGCAGTACTTC.